These 23 T cell receptor beta chains were sequenced from one sample in a study of T cell responses to AZD1222 COVID-19 vaccine. This table comes from immunoSEQ multiplex PCR, and its TCRdb copy is limited to in-frame clones, with some not included. This table holds 90,000 to 130,000 clones, around 81% found once. Source: peripheral blood, taken on day 0 of AZD1222 vaccination. The receptors were sampled from an adult in good health.

The rearrangement uses TRBV7-2 and TRBJ1-1; D is ambiguous. The CDR3 has 15 amino acids. The ends were cut back, 3 bases at V and 0 bases at J, with 11 bases in the middle. Germline assignment: CDR1 SGHTA and CDR2 FQGNSA. CDR3 in DNA: TGTGCCAGCAGCTTTGTTAACAACATGAACACTGAAGCTTTCTTT. Its protein is CASSFVNNMNTEAFF.

The chain links TRBV7-2 to TRBJ1-1; D possibly corresponds to TRBD1 (5 bases). Germline assignment: CDR1 SGHTA and CDR2 FQGNSA. Trimming pared 9 bases from V and 4 bases from J, leaving 21 bases between. The CDR3 runs 15 residues. CDR3 in amino acids: CASFFGRGSGTEAFF. Written as DNA, the CDR3 is TGTGCCAGTTTTTTTGGTAGGGGCTCGGGCACTGAAGCTTTCTTT.

The chain links TRBV7-8 to TRBJ1-3, with a possible D match to TRBD1 (6 bases). This CDR3 spans 15 amino acids. The germline V gene encodes CDR1 SGHVS and CDR2 FQNEAQ. Trimming took off 7 bases at V and 4 bases at J, with 17 bases between the two ends. CDR3 in DNA: TGTGCCAGCACCAGGGGACGCGGTGAGGGAAACACCATATATTTT. The encoded protein is CASTRGRGEGNTIYF. Filled out from reference TRBV7-8 and TRBJ1-3, the complete variable domain reads GAGVSQSPRYKVAKRGQDVALRCDPISGHVSLFWYQQALGQGPEFLTYFQNEAQLDKSGLPSDRFFAERPEGSVSTLKIQRTQQEDSAVYLCASTRGRGEGNTIYFGEGSWLTVV.

This chain links TRBV7-2 with TRBJ1-6, with 7 bases matching TRBD1. J lost 9 bases, V lost 7 bases, and 9 bases had no gene match. Germline V gene lookup returns CDR1 SGHTA and CDR2 FQGNSA. The length of the CDR3 is 14 residues. CDR3 DNA: TGTGCCAGCACAGTGGGACAGTCCCTTTCACCCCTCCACTTT. Translation: CASTVGQSLSPLHF.

This sequence joins TRBV6-4 and TRBJ2-3; D call uncertain. The CDR3 sequence is 14 residues long. Germline V gene data show CDR1 as MRHNA and CDR2 as SNTAGT. The V gene lost 3 bases and the J gene lost 2 bases, with 9 bases spanning the gap. The CDR3 here is CASSESSATDTQYF. CDR3 sequence (DNA): TGTGCCAGCAGTGAATCGTCAGCCACAGATACGCAGTATTTT.

The chain is built from TRBV5-1 and TRBJ1-2, with TRBD1 as a possible D gene (5 bases). This CDR3 spans 15 amino acids. Germline loops: CDR1 SGHRS, CDR2 YFSETQ. V lost 0 bases and J 3 bases, leaving 12 bases between the germline ends. The CDR3 region is CASSLGSRGYYGYTF. DNA of the CDR3: TGCGCCAGCAGCTTGGGGAGTCGGGGGTACTATGGCTACACCTTC.

This chain links TRBV10-3 with TRBJ2-7, with 8 positions matching TRBD1. The J segment lost 3 bases and the V segment lost 5 bases, leaving 3 bases of the junction unmatched. The CDR3 has 13 residues. The germline V gene has CDR1 ENHRY and CDR2 SYGVKD. As DNA, the CDR3 is TGTGCCATCAGTCAGGGGGCTGGCTACGAGCAGTACTTC. The encoded protein is CAISQGAGYEQYF.

The gene calls are TRBV6-7 and TRBJ2-1; TRBD2 agrees at 11 bases. TRBV6-7 is an ORF, and what it does is uncertain. With 4 bases clipped from V and 3 bases from J, the junction kept 11 bases outside the gene matches. The CDR3 is made up of 18 amino acids. The CDR3 DNA reads as TGTGCCAGCAGTTGTACTAGCGGGAGAAGTTACGGCTACAATGAGCAGTTCTTC. Protein sequence: CASSCTSGRSYGYNEQFF.

The rearrangement joins TRBV7-2 to TRBJ2-7; tentative D call: TRBD2 (6 bases). CDR3 length: 15 amino acids. V lost 4 bases, J lost 5 bases, and 18 bases lay in between. Germline V gives CDR1 SGHTA, CDR2 FQGNSA. The CDR3 sequence is CASSSSPTRTHEQYF. CDR3 nucleotide sequence: TGTGCCAGCAGCTCCTCGCCGACTAGAACCCACGAGCAGTACTTC.

This clone was observed a handful of times. The chain employs TRBV14 and TRBJ1-2; D not certain. Germline loops: CDR1 SGHDN, CDR2 FVKESK. Trimming cost V 4 bases and J 3 bases, with 12 bases left between them. The CDR3 has 14 residues. Here the CDR3 DNA reads TGTGCCAGCAGCCCTTTTGGGTCCGACTATGGCTACACCTTC. Translation gives CASSPFGSDYGYTF.

The chain links TRBV7-2 to TRBJ2-7, with 11 bases lining up with TRBD2. Trimming removed 5 bases from V and 4 bases from J; junction bases left unmatched: 10. CDR1 SGHTA and CDR2 FQGNSA come from the germline V gene. This CDR3 spans 16 amino acids. The CDR3: CASSPGTSGVRYEQYF. The CDR3 DNA is TGTGCCAGCAGCCCCGGGACTAGCGGTGTAAGGTACGAGCAGTACTTC.

The V gene is TRBV2, the J gene TRBJ1-3; D remains ambiguous. This CDR3 has 14 residues. Trimming pared 4 bases from V and 7 bases from J, leaving 14 bases between. The germline V gene encodes CDR1 SNHLY and CDR2 FYNNEI. The CDR3 nucleotides read TGTGCCAGCAGTGGTTTCATGGGGAGGAACACCATATATTTT. Protein product: CASSGFMGRNTIYF.

As regards this clone: The sample has other DNA sequences that encode this CDR3 too. V gene TRBV7-2 combines with J gene TRBJ2-7; 8 positions agree with TRBD1. The V gene's germline CDR1 is SGHTA and CDR2 FQGNSA. CDR3 size: 14 residues. V shed 4 bases and J 2 bases; nucleotides not matched to a gene: 4. For the CDR3, the DNA is TGTGCCAGCAGCTCCGGACAGGGCCCCTACGAGCAGTACTTC. It specifies CASSSGQGPYEQYF.

The chain recombines TRBV5-1 with TRBJ2-7, with TRBD1 matching 7 bases. Per the germline V gene, CDR1 is SGHRS and CDR2 is YFSETQ. V lost 0 bases to trimming and J lost 2 bases; unmatched junction nucleotides: 2. The CDR3 is 14 residues long. The CDR3: CASSLEDRTYEQYF. The CDR3 DNA reads as TGCGCCAGCAGCTTGGAGGACAGGACCTACGAGCAGTACTTC.

This chain links TRBV28 with TRBJ2-6; D gene ambiguous. The germline gives CDR1 MDHEN, CDR2 SYDVKM. CDR3 length equals 15 residues. V lost 2 bases, J lost 0 bases, and 5 bases lay in between. The CDR3 reads CASSLTLSGANVLTF. The CDR3 DNA is TGTGCCAGCAGTTTAACCCTCTCTGGGGCCAACGTCCTGACTTTC. The whole variable domain, remainder taken from reference TRBV28 and TRBJ2-6, is DVKVTQSSRYLVKRTGEKVFLECVQDMDHENMFWYRQDPGLGLRLIYFSYDVKMKEKGDIPEGYSVSREKKERFSLILESASTNQTSMYLCASSLTLSGANVLTFGAGSRLTVL.

The rearrangement joins TRBV5-5 to TRBJ2-5; D ambiguous. Germline V gives CDR1 SGHKS, CDR2 YYEKEE (reference sequence). Trimming left V 0 bases short and J 1 base short, with 7 bases between. The CDR3 covers 14 residues. The CDR3 sequence is CASSLGSVQETQYF. CDR3 DNA: TGTGCCAGCAGCTTGGGGTCAGTCCAAGAGACCCAGTACTTC.

The V gene is TRBV28, the J gene TRBJ2-3; TRBD1 matches at 8 bases. From germline, CDR1 is MDHEN and CDR2 SYDVKM. This CDR3 contains 16 residues. Unmatched junction bases numbered 12, after V lost 4 bases and J lost 6 bases. The CDR3 reads CASSSAQGASWDTQYF. The CDR3 DNA reads TGTGCCAGCAGTTCCGCTCAGGGGGCAAGTTGGGATACGCAGTATTTT.

The V call is TRBV5-5, the J call TRBJ1-1; D gene unclear. V gave up 4 bases and J gave up 4 bases, with 23 bases separating them. The CDR3 runs to 17 residues. CDR1 is SGHKS, CDR2 YYEKEE, per germline (reference sequence). The CDR3 spells CASSLLRAAYESTEAFF. CDR3 bases: TGTGCCAGCAGCCTGCTTAGGGCGGCTTACGAATCCACTGAAGCTTTCTTT.

In DNA, the CDR3 is TGTGCCAGCAGCTTGTCTAGCGTCTACGAGCAGTACTTC. It specifies CASSLSSVYEQYF. The rearrangement uses TRBV7-9 and TRBJ2-7, with a possible D match to TRBD2 (6 bases). There are 13 residues in the CDR3. The germline CDR1 and CDR2 sequences are SEHNR and FQNEAQ (reference sequence). Trimming removed 3 bases at V and 3 bases at J, with 9 bases between. Looking up the rest from reference TRBV7-9 and TRBJ2-7 gives the full variable domain: DTGVSQNPRHKITKRGQNVTFRCDPISEHNRLYWYRQTLGQGPEFLTYFQNEAQLEKSRLLSDRFSAERPKGSFSTLEIQRTEQGDSAMYLCASSLSSVYEQYFGPGTRLTVT.

A remark on this clone: The same CDR3 arises from other DNA sequences in this sample as well. The chain employs TRBV7-2 and TRBJ2-5; 8 positions agree with TRBD1. V trimming: 5 bases; J trimming: 4 bases; junction bases outside the gene matches: 3. Germline V gene lookup returns CDR1 SGHTA and CDR2 FQGNSA. The CDR3 loop spans 13 amino acids. The DNA of the CDR3 is TGTGCCAGCAGCCGCGGACAGGGAGAGACCCAGTACTTC. Translation gives CASSRGQGETQYF.

The chain employs TRBV19 and TRBJ1-2; D unclear. Germline V gives CDR1 LNHDA, CDR2 SQIVND (reference sequence). Trimming removed 2 bases at V and 6 bases at J, with 13 bases between. This CDR3 is built from 14 residues. CDR3 sequence: CASSIRSGPNGYTF. CDR3 nucleotide sequence: TGTGCCAGTAGTATACGTTCAGGACCCAATGGCTACACCTTC.

V gene TRBV7-6 combines with J gene TRBJ2-1; D is unclear. The CDR3 has 16 amino acids. Trimming left V 5 bases short and J 7 bases short, with 21 bases between. Germline CDR1 SGHVS, CDR2 FNYEAQ. The CDR3 bases are TGTGCCAGCAGCCACTCTAGATCGCGGCCCCTTAATGAGCAGTTCTTC. Translated: CASSHSRSRPLNEQFF.

J is TRBJ2-1 and V is TRBV7-2; the D is unclear. Germline CDR1 SGHTA, CDR2 FQGNSA. The V and J ends lost 4 bases and 6 bases respectively, with 10 bases between them. The CDR3 is made up of 13 amino acids. Here the CDR3 DNA reads TGTGCCAGCAGCTCCGTCATGGGCAATGAGCAGTTCTTC. This gives the protein CASSSVMGNEQFF.